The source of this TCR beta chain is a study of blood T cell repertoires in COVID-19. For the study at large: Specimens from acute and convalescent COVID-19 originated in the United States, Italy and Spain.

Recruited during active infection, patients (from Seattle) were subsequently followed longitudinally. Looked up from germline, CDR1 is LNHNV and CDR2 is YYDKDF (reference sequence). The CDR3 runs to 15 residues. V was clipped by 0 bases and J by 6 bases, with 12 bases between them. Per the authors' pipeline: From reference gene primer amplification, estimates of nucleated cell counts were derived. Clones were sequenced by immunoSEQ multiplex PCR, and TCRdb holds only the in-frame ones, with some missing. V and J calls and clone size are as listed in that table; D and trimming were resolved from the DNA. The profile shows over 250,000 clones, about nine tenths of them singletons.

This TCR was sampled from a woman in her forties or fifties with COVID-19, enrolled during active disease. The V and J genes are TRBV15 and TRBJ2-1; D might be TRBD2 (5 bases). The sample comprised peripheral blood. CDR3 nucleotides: TGTGCCACCAGCAGAGATGTGGGAGCTGGCAATGAGCAGTTCTTC. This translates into CATSRDVGAGNEQFF.